This T cell receptor (beta chain) comes out of a study of T cell changes during pregnancy in multiple sclerosis. Trimming removed 5 bases at V and 3 bases at J, with 16 bases between. Germline V gene lookup returns CDR1 MNHNY and CDR2 SVGAGI (reference sequence). This CDR3 has 15 residues. Using immunoSEQ multiplex PCR, the repertoire was profiled, and TCRdb retains in-frame clones only, with some absent. The repertoire consists of fewer than 85,000 clones, with roughly 92% occurring once and the leading ten covering about 2.5%. This sample comprised peripheral blood, obtained before pregnancy. This TCR came from a female donor with multiple sclerosis, enrolled in a pregnancy study. The chain recombines TRBV6-6 with TRBJ1-1; no firm D call. Here the CDR3 DNA reads TGTGCCAGCAGTCCAACCTTGCGGGGAGACACTGAAGCTTTCTTT. Protein sequence: CASSPTLRGDTEAFF.